This T cell receptor beta chain was recovered during a study of shared clonotypes between healthy human individuals. Study results and limitations: Between several donors, naive CD4 clonotypes were shared at a level of roughly 5.5%. Exclusively blood specimens were collected; tissue repertoires likely differ. A generally larger estimated richness was seen in naive subsets than in memory subsets.

Sequencing was performed with immunoSEQ multiplex PCR; in TCRdb, only in-frame clones are kept and a portion is missing. This sample has about 680,000 clones, with roughly 78% found just once. Comments on this clone: No antigen is known for it.

Between the trimmed V and J ends, which lost 8 bases and 0 bases, there was a span of 9 bases. The germline V gene has CDR1 SQVTM and CDR2 ANQGSEA. The CDR3 contains 12 residues. The rearrangement links TRBV29-1 to TRBJ2-3; D gene uncertain. This receptor was identified in a woman younger than 45 in good health. Sequenced: memory CD4+ T cells sorted from blood. Subset reported: CD45RA-negative fraction. Here the CDR3 reads CSFALSTDTQYF. In DNA, the CDR3 is TGCAGCTTTGCCTTGAGCACAGATACGCAGTATTTT.